These 10 T cell receptor beta chains were sequenced from one sample in a study of vaccination effects on CD4 cells after COVID-19. The ViraFEST assay expanded antigen-specific CD4+ T cells with viral peptide pools before sequencing. Once cultured for around 11 days, the cells underwent separation to obtain CD4+ T cells. Prior SARS-CoV-2 infection was absent in the vaccine recipients, as shown by negative nucleocapsid antibodies. Their antigens are not known. Repertoires were generated with immunoSEQ multiplex PCR, while TCRdb's copy carries only in-frame clones and drops some. In the table there are 35,000 to 50,000 clones, around 77% of which are singletons. This material consisted of CD4+ T cells from PBMCs cultured with HCoV-NL63 spike peptides, taken before COVID-19 vaccination. The receptor set was obtained from a human donor who received a COVID-19 vaccine.

The genes are TRBV19 and TRBJ1-4; 9 bases align to TRBD1. Trimming at V came to 5 bases and at J to 5 bases, leaving 6 bases not matched to a gene. Germline lookup yields CDR1 LNHDA and CDR2 SQIVND (reference sequence). The CDR3 extends over 15 amino acids. CDR3 amino acids: CASSPDRGRNEKLFF. CDR3 sequence (DNA): TGTGCCAGTAGTCCGGACAGGGGCCGAAATGAAAAACTGTTTTTT.

V and J are TRBV18 and TRBJ1-2, with 10 bases aligning to TRBD1. The V and J ends lost 6 bases and 8 bases, in that order; junction bases with no gene match: 6. In germline, CDR1 is KGHSH, CDR2 LQKENI. The CDR3 spans 13 residues. The CDR3 loop reads CASSPGQGSGYTF. CDR3 DNA sequence: TGTGCCAGCTCCCCGGGACAGGGGAGCGGCTACACCTTC.

This rearrangement joins TRBV28 to TRBJ1-2; D is unclear. Trimming shortened V by 1 base and J by 7 bases, and 13 bases separated the two germline ends. In germline, CDR1 is MDHEN, CDR2 SYDVKM. The CDR3 totals 14 residues. Here the CDR3 reads CASSLFGRTGGYTF. CDR3 coding DNA: TGTGCCAGCAGTTTATTCGGACGAACTGGTGGCTACACCTTC.

The chain has TRBV7-2 and TRBJ1-3; 8 nucleotides match TRBD1. The CDR3 totals 14 residues. Per germline, CDR1 SGHTA and CDR2 FQGNSA. The V segment lost 4 bases and the J segment 2 bases; nucleotides outside the gene matches: 1. CDR3 residues: CASSSQGAGNTIYF. The CDR3 coding sequence is TGTGCCAGCAGCTCACAGGGGGCTGGAAACACCATATATTTT.

CDR3 amino acids: CASSLFSGEASGVPEQFF. In DNA form, the CDR3 reads TGTGCCAGCAGTTTATTCTCGGGGGAGGCTAGCGGGGTGCCGGAGCAGTTCTTC. The chain employs TRBV27 and TRBJ2-1, with 9 bases fitting TRBD2. This CDR3 has 18 amino acids. Germline V gives CDR1 MNHEY, CDR2 SMNVEV (reference sequence). The trim removed 1 base at V and 10 bases at J, leaving 17 bases unmatched.

This clone was seen more than once but under ten times. The CDR3 region is CASSQTGTGGELFF. CDR3 in DNA: TGTGCCAGTAGTCAAACAGGGACGGGCGGGGAGCTGTTTTTT. V gene TRBV19 combines with J gene TRBJ2-2; tentatively, D is TRBD1 (6 bases). With 5 bases removed from V and 7 bases from J, the gap between germline ends came to 14 bases. Per the germline V gene, CDR1 is LNHDA and CDR2 is SQIVND (reference sequence). This CDR3 is 14 amino acids long. The full variable domain, with the rest looked up from reference TRBV19 and TRBJ2-2, is DGGITQSPKYLFRKEGQNVTLSCEQNLNHDAMYWYRQDPGQGLRLIYYSQIVNDFQKGDIAEGYSVSREKKESFPLTVTSAQKNPTAFYLCASSQTGTGGELFFGEGSRLTVL.

This clone was seen just once. The chain recombines TRBV5-5 with TRBJ1-6, with D maybe TRBD1 (5 bases). Germline CDR1 is SGHKS and CDR2 is YYEKEE (reference sequence). Trimming removed 2 bases from V and 6 bases from J, with 12 bases in between. This CDR3 is built from 15 residues. CDR3 bases: TGTGCCAGCAGCTTAGTCAGGGTCGCTAATTCACCCCTCCACTTT. Its protein is CASSLVRVANSPLHF. The entire variable domain, with the rest obtained from reference TRBV5-5 and TRBJ1-6, is as follows: DAGVTQSPTHLIKTRGQQVTLRCSPISGHKSVSWYQQVLGQGPQFIFQYYEKEERGRGNFPDRFSARQFPNYSSELNVNALLLGDSALYLCASSLVRVANSPLHFGNGTRLTVT.

The CDR3: CASSWGGSPNEKLFF. DNA for the CDR3: TGTGCCAGCAGTTGGGGGGGGAGCCCTAATGAAAAACTGTTTTTT. The chain joins TRBV7-2 to TRBJ1-4; perhaps TRBD1 as D (5 bases). Per germline, CDR1 SGHTA and CDR2 FQGNSA. V shed 6 bases and J shed 3 bases, with 14 bases lying between them. This CDR3 is 15 amino acids long.

Written as DNA, the CDR3 is TGTGCCAGCTCACCAGGGACAGGTGGCGAAAACGACTTGAATGGCTACACCTTC. Translated, it gives CASSPGTGGENDLNGYTF. This rearrangement joins TRBV18 to TRBJ1-2; TRBD1 aligns across 8 bases. Germline-derived CDR1 and CDR2 are KGHSH and LQKENI. J gave up 6 bases and V 2 bases, and 17 bases lay outside the gene matches. This CDR3 region has 18 residues.

V gene TRBV6-5 combines with J gene TRBJ2-2, with TRBD1 matching over 9 bases. CDR3 length: 16 residues. From germline, CDR1 is MNHEY and CDR2 SVGAGI. V shed 4 bases and J 8 bases; nucleotides not matched to a gene: 11. The CDR3 here is CASSSSGTGLAGELFF. Written as DNA, the CDR3 is TGTGCCAGCAGTTCCTCCGGGACAGGGTTGGCTGGGGAGCTGTTTTTT.